These 18 T cell receptor beta chains share one sample of origin, sequenced in a study of blood T cell repertoires in COVID-19 (dated by TCRdb to 2020 to 2022). Library generation was performed with the immunoSEQ multiplex PCR assay. TCRdb took this table from immuneACCESS and kept in-frame rearrangements with V and J called. Such tables lack part of the clones; where checked against another copy, unresolved V genes explain under half of the gap, and the rest is unexplained. In this sample the table shows about 290,000 clones, roughly 89% of which occur a single time. The ten largest clonotypes hold approximately 4.6% of the sample. The material sequenced was peripheral blood. Receptors originate from a man in his forties or fifties with acute or convalescent COVID-19.

This chain connects TRBV3-1 (or the pseudogene TRBV3-2) to TRBJ2-3; unclear D gene. Looked up from germline, CDR1 is LGHDT and CDR2 is YNNKEL (reference sequence). The CDR3 loop spans 15 amino acids. Trimming shortened V by 2 bases and J by 4 bases, and 13 bases separated the two germline ends. CDR3 DNA sequence: TGTGCCAGCAGCCAAACGGGTCACGGAGCAGATACGCAGTATTTT. Protein sequence: CASSQTGHGADTQYF.

This sequence joins TRBV5-6 and TRBJ2-7, with unresolved D. Trimming took off 4 bases at V and 2 bases at J, with 13 bases between the two ends. The CDR3 extends over 14 amino acids. The germline V gene has CDR1 SGHDT and CDR2 YYEEEE. The CDR3 nucleotides read TGTGCCAGCAGCCTAACTCAGGTTCCCTACGAGCAGTACTTC. Translated, it gives CASSLTQVPYEQYF.

The CDR3 nucleotides read TGTGCCAGTAGTAGAGGCACACGAGTATATGGCTACACCTTC. This codes for CASSRGTRVYGYTF. The V call is TRBV19, the J call TRBJ1-2, with D unresolved. Germline CDR1 reads LNHDA; CDR2 reads SQIVND (reference sequence). The CDR3 extends over 14 amino acids. Trimming removed 4 bases at V and 5 bases at J, with 14 bases between. Filled out from reference TRBV19 and TRBJ1-2, the complete variable domain reads DGGITQSPKYLFRKEGQNVTLSCEQNLNHDAMYWYRQDPGQGLRLIYYSQIVNDFQKGDIAEGYSVSREKKESFPLTVTSAQKNPTAFYLCASSRGTRVYGYTFGSGTRLTVV.

This clone was counted between two and nine times. V gene TRBV4-2 combines with J gene TRBJ2-1; D remains unclear. Per the germline V gene, CDR1 is LGHNA and CDR2 is YNFKEQ. The ends were cut back, 0 bases at V and 4 bases at J, with 7 bases in the middle. This CDR3 is built from 14 residues. This CDR3 is CASSQERVYNEQFF. The CDR3 bases are TGTGCCAGCAGCCAAGAGAGAGTTTACAATGAGCAGTTCTTC.

In this sample, this clone turned up once. The chain is built from TRBV6-1 and TRBJ2-1; possibly TRBD1 for D (5 bases). Germline CDR1 is MNHNS and CDR2 is SASEGT. V lost 2 bases to trimming and J lost 13 bases, with 12 bases between them. This CDR3 is built from 12 residues. The CDR3 loop is CASSELGVRQFF. The CDR3 DNA follows: TGTGCCAGCAGTGAACTAGGGGTAAGACAGTTCTTC.

The J gene is TRBJ1-1, the V gene TRBV9; 7 bases match TRBD1. Germline trimming cut 4 bases from V and 5 bases from J; bases unmatched to any gene: 5. The CDR3 covers 13 residues. The germline CDR1 and CDR2 sequences are SGDLS and YYNGEE. The CDR3, as DNA: TGTGCCAGCAGCCTGGGGACAGATACTGAAGCTTTCTTT. This sequence encodes CASSLGTDTEAFF.

Notes on this clone: The same CDR3 is also encoded by other DNA sequences in this sample. The chain employs TRBV5-1 and TRBJ1-1; D gene unclear. Trimming left V 0 bases short and J 1 base short, with 7 bases between. The CDR3 length is 14 residues. Germline lookup yields CDR1 SGHRS and CDR2 YFSETQ. The CDR3 protein is CASSLAPGNTEAFF. The CDR3 DNA reads TGCGCCAGCAGCTTGGCCCCAGGGAACACTGAAGCTTTCTTT.

The chain has TRBV3-1 (or the pseudogene TRBV3-2) and TRBJ2-2; TRBD1 agrees at 7 bases. CDR1 and CDR2 (germline): LGHDT, YNNKEL (reference sequence). The CDR3 runs to 17 residues. Trimming took 0 bases from V and 3 from J; bases not matched to a gene: 7. This CDR3 reads CASSQDLGQWDTGELFF. CDR3 coding DNA: TGTGCCAGCAGCCAAGATTTGGGACAGTGGGACACCGGGGAGCTGTTTTTT.

The chain couples TRBV7-9 to TRBJ2-1; D unclear. Germline CDR1 is SEHNR and CDR2 is FQNEAQ (reference sequence). Deletions cut 2 bases from V and 8 bases from J, with 10 bases between. CDR3 length: 13 amino acids. This CDR3 is CASSLNLVDEQFF. Here the CDR3 DNA reads TGTGCCAGCAGCTTAAACTTGGTCGATGAGCAGTTCTTC.

The chain is built from TRBV5-6 and TRBJ1-1; 7 bases are shared with TRBD1. The CDR3 sequence is 13 residues long. CDR1 and CDR2 (germline): SGHDT, YYEEEE. V trimming: 2 bases; J trimming: 8 bases; junction bases outside the gene matches: 6. Here the CDR3 reads CASSFDRVAEAFF. For the CDR3, the DNA is TGTGCCAGCAGCTTCGACAGGGTGGCCGAAGCTTTCTTT.

In its sample, this clone was seen a few times. V and J are TRBV2 and TRBJ2-2, with 9 positions matching TRBD2. The CDR3 length is 17 residues. The germline CDR1 and CDR2 sequences are SNHLY and FYNNEI. V was clipped by 6 bases and J by 0 bases; unmatched bases: 8. The CDR3 reads CASRLLAGASNTGELFF. The CDR3 DNA reads TGTGCCAGCAGGTTGTTAGCGGGGGCTTCGAACACCGGGGAGCTGTTTTTT.

The gene calls are TRBV19 and TRBJ2-3, with D possibly matching TRBD1 (5 bases). Germline V gene lookup returns CDR1 LNHDA and CDR2 SQIVND (reference sequence). Trimming shortened V by 5 bases and J by 1 base, and 16 bases separated the two germline ends. The CDR3 length is 16 residues. The CDR3 nucleotides read TGTGCCAGTAGTGCCTTGACAGCCCCGGGCACAGATACGCAGTATTTT. It is translated as CASSALTAPGTDTQYF.

This chain uses TRBV24-1 with TRBJ2-1; D may be TRBD2 (7 bases). Deletions cut 5 bases from V and 6 bases from J, with 19 bases between. Germline assignment: CDR1 KGHDR and CDR2 SFDVKD. The CDR3 contains 16 residues. CDR3 nucleotides: TGTGCCACCAGTGGTATCGGGGCGGGGGCCGCCAATGAGCAGTTCTTC. It is translated as CATSGIGAGAANEQFF.

The chain links TRBV24-1 to TRBJ2-2, with D hard to call. Trimming removed 6 bases from V and 7 bases from J, with 8 bases in between. This CDR3 is built from 12 residues. CDR1 and CDR2 from the germline V gene are KGHDR and SFDVKD. CDR3 DNA: TGTGCCACCAGTAGAGGCAGCGGGGAGCTGTTTTTT. Its translation: CATSRGSGELFF.

The V gene is TRBV7-8, the J gene TRBJ1-1; the D gene is possibly TRBD1 (5 bases). CDR3 size: 16 residues. The germline CDR1 and CDR2 sequences are SGHVS and FQNEAQ. V gave up 0 bases and J gave up 3 bases, with 14 bases separating them. In DNA, the CDR3 is TGTGCCAGCAGCTTAGCGCAGGGCATAGGGGACACTGAAGCTTTCTTT. It is translated as CASSLAQGIGDTEAFF.

This clone has more than one count but fewer than ten. The chain employs TRBV11-2 and TRBJ2-1, with a possible D match to TRBD2 (6 bases). The germline V gene encodes CDR1 SGHAT and CDR2 FQNNGV. The CDR3 sequence is 15 residues long. With 4 bases removed from V and 5 bases from J, the gap between germline ends came to 15 bases. CDR3 region: CASSSRPGVNNEQFF. The DNA for the CDR3 is TGTGCCAGCAGCTCCCGACCGGGGGTCAACAATGAGCAGTTCTTC.

The chain employs TRBV6-5 and TRBJ1-2; 10 positions agree with TRBD1. The germline V gene has CDR1 MNHEY and CDR2 SVGAGI. The CDR3 is made up of 15 amino acids. The J segment lost 4 bases and the V segment lost 10 bases, leaving 12 bases of the junction unmatched. This CDR3 is CATYNPGQGTYGYTF. The CDR3 DNA reads as TGTGCCACTTATAATCCGGGACAGGGGACCTATGGCTACACCTTC.

This chain joins TRBV2 and TRBJ1-5, with unresolved D. This CDR3 has 14 amino acids. The V and J ends lost 6 bases and 0 bases respectively, with 9 bases between them. Germline CDR1 and CDR2: SNHLY and FYNNEI. CDR3 residues: CASSPLYSNQPQHF. The CDR3 nucleotides read TGTGCCAGCAGCCCACTATATAGCAATCAGCCCCAGCATTTT.